This TCR beta chain was recovered during a study of blood T cells in healthy people across ages. Trimming cost V 8 bases and J 1 base, with 12 bases left between them. The CDR3 is made up of 13 amino acids. Germline assignment: CDR1 MNHEY and CDR2 SVGAGI. Donors each provided roughly 10 milliliters of peripheral blood. The use of a sample-barcoded 5' primer and a J-beta primer mix characterized a second PCR of roughly 6 to 11 cycles. Unique molecular identifiers of 12 random nucleotides labeled each cDNA. TCRdb re-derived calls from the 5' RACE reads in MiXCR, one entry per CDR3 protein. The sample consists of around 2 million distinct CDR3 sequences, 30% to 40% of them appearing once. Only a few counts were recorded for this clonotype.

V and J are TRBV6-5 and TRBJ2-7; D is undetermined. The sequence derives from a human donor in good health. The sequenced material came from blood. CDR3 residues: CASRLDTSYEQYF. The CDR3 region has the DNA TGTGCCAGCCGACTCGATACATCCTACGAGCAGTACTTC.